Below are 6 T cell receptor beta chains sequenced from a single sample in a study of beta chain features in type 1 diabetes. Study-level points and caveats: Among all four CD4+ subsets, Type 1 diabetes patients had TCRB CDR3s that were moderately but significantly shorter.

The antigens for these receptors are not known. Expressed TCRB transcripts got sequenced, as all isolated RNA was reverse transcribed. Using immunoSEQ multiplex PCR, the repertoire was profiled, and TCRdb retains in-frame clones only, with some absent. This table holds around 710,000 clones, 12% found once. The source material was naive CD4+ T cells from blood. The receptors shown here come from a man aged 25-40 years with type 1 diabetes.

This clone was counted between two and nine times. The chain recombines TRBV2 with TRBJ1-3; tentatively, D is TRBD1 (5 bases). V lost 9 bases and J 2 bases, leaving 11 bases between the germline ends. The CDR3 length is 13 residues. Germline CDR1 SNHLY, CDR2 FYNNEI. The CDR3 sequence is CASRGGPGNTIYF. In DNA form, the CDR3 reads TGTGCCAGTCGCGGGGGACCTGGAAACACCATATATTTT.

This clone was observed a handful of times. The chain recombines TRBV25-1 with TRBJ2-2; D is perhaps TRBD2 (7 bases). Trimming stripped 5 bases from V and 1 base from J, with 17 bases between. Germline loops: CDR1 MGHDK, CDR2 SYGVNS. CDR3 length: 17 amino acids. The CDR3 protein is CASSKRGGHLNTGELFF. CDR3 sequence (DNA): TGTGCCAGCAGTAAAAGGGGGGGACACCTGAACACCGGGGAGCTGTTTTTT.

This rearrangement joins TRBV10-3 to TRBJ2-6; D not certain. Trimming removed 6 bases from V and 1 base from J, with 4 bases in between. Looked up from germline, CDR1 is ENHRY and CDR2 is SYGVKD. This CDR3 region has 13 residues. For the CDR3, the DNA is TGTGCCATCAGCGGATCTGGGGCCAACGTCCTGACTTTC. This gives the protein CAISGSGANVLTF.

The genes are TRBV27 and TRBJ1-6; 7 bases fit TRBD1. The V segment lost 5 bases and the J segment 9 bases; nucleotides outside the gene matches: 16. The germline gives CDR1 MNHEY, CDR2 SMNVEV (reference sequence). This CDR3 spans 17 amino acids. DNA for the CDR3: TGTGCCAGCAGTATACAGGGGATCCCTCCAGGGGCTTCACCCCTCCACTTT. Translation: CASSIQGIPPGASPLHF.

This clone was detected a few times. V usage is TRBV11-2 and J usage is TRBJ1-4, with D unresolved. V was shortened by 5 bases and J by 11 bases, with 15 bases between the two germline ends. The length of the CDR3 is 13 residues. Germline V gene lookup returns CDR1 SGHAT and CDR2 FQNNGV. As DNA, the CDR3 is TGTGCCAGCAGCCTTAAGAACCTTGAGAAACTGTTTTTT. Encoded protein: CASSLKNLEKLFF.

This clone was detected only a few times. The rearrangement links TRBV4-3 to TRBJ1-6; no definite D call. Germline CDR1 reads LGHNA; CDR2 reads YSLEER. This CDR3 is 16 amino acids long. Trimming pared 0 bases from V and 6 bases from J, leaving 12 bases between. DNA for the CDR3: TGCGCCAGCAGCCAAGATTATGAGGGTTTTAATTCACCCCTCCACTTT. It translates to CASSQDYEGFNSPLHF.